This T cell receptor (beta chain) was identified during a study of beta chain features in type 1 diabetes. Study details: The patient and healthy donor groups were comparable for age, gender and cell yields.

Regarding the study as a whole: When Type 1 diabetes patients were examined, their TCRB CDR3s proved moderately but significantly shorter in all four CD4+ subsets. Any HLA type influence on TCRB rearrangement was left unresolved here. Among patients, naive, central memory and Treg TCRB repertoires appeared more similar than among healthy donors.

The authors reverse transcribed all of the isolated RNA, so sequencing captured expressed TCRB transcripts. TCRdb keeps only in-frame clones here, not all; method: immunoSEQ multiplex PCR. The table lists under 400,000 clones, over 9.5% of them singletons. This clone turned up a few times. What it recognizes is unknown. Other DNA sequences in this specimen translate into the identical CDR3. Sequenced material: naive CD4+ T cells from blood. This clonotype was sampled from a woman aged 18-35 years with type 1 diabetes.

The CDR3 protein is CASSPRLQETQYF. In DNA form, the CDR3 reads TGTGCCAGCAGCCCGCGGCTCCAAGAGACCCAGTACTTC. The chain is built from TRBV14 and TRBJ2-5, with D hard to call. Trimming cost V 4 bases and J 1 base, with 7 bases left between them. CDR3 length: 13 residues. The germline gives CDR1 SGHDN, CDR2 FVKESK.